This TCR beta chain was recovered during a study of blood T cells in healthy people across ages. Regarding the study as a whole: Long-lived donors had more naive CD4+ cells and higher diversity than aged donors. Researchers report that TCR beta diversity correlated strongly with naive T cell percentage. With age, beta diversity per million T cells declined roughly linearly, significantly by 40.

This clonotype is a singleton in its sample. Its antigen is currently unknown. Between the trimmed V and J ends, which lost 4 bases and 3 bases, there was a span of 16 bases. From germline, CDR1 is SGHTA and CDR2 FQGNSA. The length of the CDR3 is 16 residues. A second PCR, run for about 6 to 12 cycles, used a sample-barcoded 5' primer plus a J-beta primer mix. Unique molecular identifiers of 12 random nucleotides labeled each cDNA. TCRdb analysed the 5' RACE reads with MiXCR anew, one entry per CDR3 protein. The table has approximately 1.5 million distinct CDR3 sequences, roughly 32% seen once; the top ten hold about 11%.

The sequencing sample was made of blood. The chain employs TRBV7-2 and TRBJ1-5; possible D gene TRBD1, 6 bases. This sequence originates from a woman aged 25 to 45 in good health. CDR3 sequence reads: CASSSARWGPNQPQHF. CDR3 nucleotides: TGTGCCAGCAGCTCAGCGCGGTGGGGGCCCAATCAGCCCCAGCATTTT.